This TCR beta chain appears in the sequencing data of a study of blood T cell repertoires in COVID-19. Looking at the study overall: The cDNA or gDNA used as material had been derived from T cells, B-cell-depleted T cells, or PBMCs.

Source study methods: For nucleated cells, counts were estimated from reference gene primer amplification. TCRdb keeps only in-frame clones here, not all; method: immunoSEQ multiplex PCR. D and trimming were read from the DNA, whereas the V and J calls and clone size are those reported in that table. The sample yields under 250,000 clones, around four fifths seen once. The germline V gene has CDR1 LGHNA and CDR2 YNFKEQ. This CDR3 spans 17 amino acids. Trimming cost V 1 base and J 4 bases, with 17 bases left between them. The clonotype comes from a woman in her sixties or seventies with active or convalescent COVID-19. This sequence joins TRBV4-2 and TRBJ1-3; D possibly corresponds to TRBD1 (5 bases). Sequenced sample: peripheral blood. The CDR3 sequence is CASSQAHQGAAGNTIYF. In DNA, the CDR3 is TGTGCCAGCAGCCAAGCTCACCAGGGTGCGGCAGGAAACACCATATATTTT.